This paragraph reports one T cell receptor (beta chain). The data derive from a study of blood T cell repertoires in COVID-19. TCRdb's table, derived via immunoSEQ multiplex PCR, lists solely in-frame clones and lacks some. Here the sample spans fewer than 300,000 clones, 82% being singletons. Germline V gives CDR1 SQVTM, CDR2 ANQGSEA. The V end was cut by 7 bases, the J end by 5 bases, with 14 bases between. The CDR3 is 13 amino acids. Sequencing was done on a sample of peripheral blood. The TCR was taken from a woman between 18 and 29 years old with acute or convalescent COVID-19. This chain connects TRBV29-1 to TRBJ2-2, with D perhaps matching TRBD1 or TRBD2 (6 bases each). The CDR3: CSGGAGRTGELFF. DNA for the CDR3: TGCAGCGGGGGGGCAGGGCGGACCGGGGAGCTGTTTTTT.